This TCR beta chain was identified in a study of blood T cells in healthy people across ages. This CDR3 has 14 residues. Germline-derived CDR1 and CDR2 are SGHTA and FQGNSA. The V end lost 8 bases, the J end lost 2 bases, and 16 bases lay between the germline ends. The second PCR ran roughly 6 to 12 cycles with a sample-barcoded 5' primer and J-beta primers. A single record per CDR3 protein comes from TCRdb applying MiXCR to the 5' RACE reads. The sample has 650,000 to 900,000 distinct CDR3 sequences; approximately 59% are singletons. The chain joins TRBV7-2 to TRBJ2-7; D is possibly TRBD2 (6 bases). The sample was blood. This clonotype was obtained from a young man in good health. The CDR3 coding sequence is TGTGCCAGCTGGGGCGGGACGGACCCCTACGAGCAGTACTTC. Its translation: CASWGGTDPYEQYF.